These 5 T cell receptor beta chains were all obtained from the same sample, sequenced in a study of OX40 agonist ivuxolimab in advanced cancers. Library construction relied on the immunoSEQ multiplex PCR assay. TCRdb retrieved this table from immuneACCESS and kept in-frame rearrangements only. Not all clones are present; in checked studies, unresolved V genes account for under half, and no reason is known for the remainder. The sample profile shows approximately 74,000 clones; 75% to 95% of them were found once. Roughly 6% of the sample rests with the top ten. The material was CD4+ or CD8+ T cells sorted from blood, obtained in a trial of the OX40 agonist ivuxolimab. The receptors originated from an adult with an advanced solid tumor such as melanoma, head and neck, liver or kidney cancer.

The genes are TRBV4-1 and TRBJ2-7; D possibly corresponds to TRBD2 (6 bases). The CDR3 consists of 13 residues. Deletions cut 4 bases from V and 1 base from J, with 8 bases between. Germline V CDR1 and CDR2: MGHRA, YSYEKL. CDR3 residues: CASSRRESYEQYF. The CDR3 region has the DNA TGCGCCAGCAGCCGACGGGAGTCCTACGAGCAGTACTTC.

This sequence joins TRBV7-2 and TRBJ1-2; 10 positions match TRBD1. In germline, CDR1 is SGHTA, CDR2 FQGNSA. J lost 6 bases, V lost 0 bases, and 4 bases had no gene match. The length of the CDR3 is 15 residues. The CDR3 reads CASSLATGGRDGYTF. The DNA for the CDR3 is TGTGCCAGCAGCTTAGCGACAGGGGGCCGGGATGGCTACACCTTC. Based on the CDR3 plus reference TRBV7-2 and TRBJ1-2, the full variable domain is GAGVSQSPSNKVTEKGKDVELRCDPISGHTALYWYRQSLGQGLEFLIYFQGNSAPDKSGLPSDRFSAERTGGSVSTLTIQRTQQEDSAVYLCASSLATGGRDGYTFGSGTRLTVV.

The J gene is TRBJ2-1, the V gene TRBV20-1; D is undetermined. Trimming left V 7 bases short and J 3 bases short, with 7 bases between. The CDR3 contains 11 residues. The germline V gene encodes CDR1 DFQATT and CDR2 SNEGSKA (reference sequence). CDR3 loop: CSVGIYNEQFF. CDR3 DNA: TGCAGTGTTGGTATCTACAATGAGCAGTTCTTC.

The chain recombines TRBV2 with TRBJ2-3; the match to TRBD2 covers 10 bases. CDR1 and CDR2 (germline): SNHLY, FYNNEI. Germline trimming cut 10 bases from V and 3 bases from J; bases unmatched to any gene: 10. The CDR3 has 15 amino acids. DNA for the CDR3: TGTGCCACCTACGGGACTAGCGCTAGAACAGATACGCAGTATTTT. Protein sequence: CATYGTSARTDTQYF.

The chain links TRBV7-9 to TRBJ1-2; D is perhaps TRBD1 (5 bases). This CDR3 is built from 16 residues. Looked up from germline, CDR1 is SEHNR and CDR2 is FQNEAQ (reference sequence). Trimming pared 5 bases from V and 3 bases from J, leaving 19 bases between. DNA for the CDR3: TGTGCCAGCAGCCCCAGACAGCTATCAGAACACTATGGCTACACCTTC. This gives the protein CASSPRQLSEHYGYTF.